In this sample, the clone carrying this T cell receptor (beta chain) turned up a few times. No antigen is known for it. The data belong to a study of metastatic and nonmetastatic thyroid tumors. Study-wide background: Patients with malignant and benign thyroid disease provided blood and tumor or nodule tissue, whose repertoires were compared.

As processed by the authors: A distant-metastasis classifier for papillary thyroid cancer was built using CDR3 differences across clinicopathological groups. Via MiXCR, TCRdb re-called the PCR reads. In this record, the V and J calls reflect TCRdb's handling and not the investigators' own analysis. Counted here are about 26,000 clones, around a quarter occurring once; the ten biggest clones make up 5.5% to 7%. Per germline, CDR1 MDHEN and CDR2 SYDVKM. V shed 3 bases and J 3 bases; nucleotides not matched to a gene: 5. The CDR3 totals 14 residues. Study-wide results and limits: For both blood and tumor, malignant thyroid tumors reportedly showed significantly higher TCR beta diversity than benign nodules did.

All patients were treatment-naive before thyroid surgery. The genes are TRBV28 and TRBJ2-7, with 7 nucleotides matching TRBD1. This TCR was recovered from a female donor with papillary thyroid cancer or a benign thyroid nodule (not recorded which). Some clones in this sample may be carry-over from other donors' samples. Source material: blood. The DNA for the CDR3 is TGTGCCAGCAGTTTCGAGGGGGCGGACTACGAGCAGTACTTC. Translated: CASSFEGADYEQYF.